Given below is one T cell receptor beta chain in context. As yet, its antigen is unknown. The record originates from a study of CXCR3-negative and CXCR3-positive naive CD8 T cells. Study outcomes and limitations: Naive subsets had comparable surface CD5; TCR strength was inferred from TRB CDR3 properties.

Every individual CD8+ T cell subset underwent sorting in triplicate at 250,000 to 300,000 cells apiece. CD45RO-CCR7+CD27+CD95- marked naive CD8+ T cells. The CDR3 is 15 amino acids. Germline loops: CDR1 LNHNV, CDR2 YYDKDF (reference sequence). The authors prepared UMI-labeled TRB cDNA libraries by 5' RACE. With the 5' RACE reads reprocessed, TCRdb shows one record per CDR3 protein and no DNA. The repertoire shows about 120,000 distinct CDR3 sequences; the top ten hold 0.45% to 0.6%. The sequence was collected from a human donor in good health. Some clones in this sample may be carry-over from other donors' samples. Material: naive CXCR3- CD8+ T cells from blood. The subset denotes: CD45RO-CCR7+CD27+CD95- naive CD8+ T cells lacking CXCR3 (TNR3-). The chain has TRBV15 and TRBJ2-1; TCRdb reports TRBD2, a call that lacks DNA to check it against. CDR3 protein: CATSRPMEGRYEQFF.